These T cell receptor beta chains were read from a single sample in a study of blood T cell repertoires in COVID-19. Method: immunoSEQ multiplex PCR; TCRdb's copy keeps in-frame clones and lacks some. Counted here are about 210,000 clones, about 83% occurring once; the ten biggest clones make up 5.6%. Material for sequencing was PBMCs or T cells enriched from blood (not recorded which). These receptors were taken from a man aged 40-50 years with acute COVID-19. CDR3s include the opening cysteine and the closing phenylalanine or tryptophan. Each record gives: V gene, D gene, J gene, clone size, CDR3 DNA, CDR3 protein. A D gene is named only where the DNA matches it firmly. Clone size, where shown, is once, few, many, or a class for clones that have expanded.

TRBV19	-	TRBJ1-5	few	TGTGCCAGTAACATATGGGGGGGCTGGCAGCCCCAGCATTTT	CASNIWGGWQPQHF
TRBV24-1	-	TRBJ2-3	-	TGTGCCACCAGTGACCCACAGGGTCCCGGGGATACGCAGTATTTT	CATSDPQGPGDTQYF
TRBV29-1	TRBD1	TRBJ1-1	-	TGCAGCGCCGGGACAGGAGTTAACACTGAAGCTTTCTTT	CSAGTGVNTEAFF
TRBV5-4	-	TRBJ2-3	-	TGTGCCAGCAGCTTGGTGTTGGCGGGCACAGATACGCAGTATTTT	CASSLVLAGTDTQYF
TRBV3-1/TRBV3-2	-	TRBJ2-1	-	TGTGCCAGCAGCCAAGGCACATACGAGGGGCAGTTCTTC	CASSQGTYEGQFF
TRBV4-1	TRBD1	TRBJ1-5	once	TGCGCCAGCAGCCAAGATCTCGTCAGGGGGGATCAGCCCCAGCATTTT	CASSQDLVRGDQPQHF
TRBV5-1	TRBD1	TRBJ2-2	-	TGCGCCAGCAGCCCCACCGGGACAGAAACCGGGGAGCTGTTTTTT	CASSPTGTETGELFF
TRBV2	TRBD1	TRBJ1-4	few	TGTGCCAGCAGTGTACAGGGGGCGTATGAAAAACTGTTTTTT	CASSVQGAYEKLFF
TRBV19	-	TRBJ2-4	-	TGTGCCAGTAAGGCGAGAGAGGGAAACATTCAGTACTTC	CASKAREGNIQYF
TRBV6-1	-	TRBJ1-3	-	TGTGCCAGCACCGCGGGGGGGTTCGCTGGAAACACCATATATTTT	CASTAGGFAGNTIYF
TRBV7-2	-	TRBJ2-7	-	TGTGCCAGCAGCCGGGCCTGGAGCGGAGCCTACGAGCAGTACTTC	CASSRAWSGAYEQYF
TRBV29-1	-	TRBJ1-1	-	TGCAGCGTTGAACGTGGACAAGAAGCTTTCTTT	CSVERGQEAFF
TRBV28	-	TRBJ2-7	few	TGTGCCAGCAGCATTAGTCTCTCCTACGAGCAGTACTTC	CASSISLSYEQYF
TRBV19	TRBD2	TRBJ2-3	-	TGTGCCAGTACCATTAAAACCGGGACTAGGATCGATACGCAGTATTTT	CASTIKTGTRIDTQYF
TRBV28	-	TRBJ1-5	-	TGTGCCAGCAGTTTCTCCAGATACAATCAGCCCCAGCATTTT	CASSFSRYNQPQHF
TRBV28	-	TRBJ2-2	-	TGTGCCAGCAGTTTAAGGAGCCCGGCCGGGGAGCTGTTTTTT	CASSLRSPAGELFF
TRBV28	-	TRBJ1-1	-	TGTGCATCGGAGGTCAGAGACACTGAAGCTTTCTTT	CASEVRDTEAFF
TRBV5-4	TRBD2	TRBJ2-7	few	TGTGCCAGCAGCTTGTGGGGGGGATGGAACGAGCAGTACTTC	CASSLWGGWNEQYF